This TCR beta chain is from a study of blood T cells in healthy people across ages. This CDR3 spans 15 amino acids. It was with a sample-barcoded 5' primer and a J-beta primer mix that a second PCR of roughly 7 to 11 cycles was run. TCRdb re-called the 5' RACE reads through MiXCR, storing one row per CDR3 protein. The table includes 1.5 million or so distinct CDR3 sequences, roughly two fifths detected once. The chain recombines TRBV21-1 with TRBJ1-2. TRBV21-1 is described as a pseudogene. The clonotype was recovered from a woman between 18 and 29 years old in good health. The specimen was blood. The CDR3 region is CASSKFGLLKRGYTF. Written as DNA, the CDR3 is TGTGCCAGCAGCAAATTCGGACTCTTAAAAAGAGGCTACACCTTC.